The 8 T cell receptor beta chains listed next were all sequenced from one sample in a study of vaccination effects on CD4 cells after COVID-19. Isolating CD4+ T cells followed less than 11 days of culture. The cohort was immunized with two doses of either the BNT162b2 or mRNA-1273 vaccine. What these receptors recognize is not known. Only in-frame clones appear in the TCRdb table, and some are missing; sequencing was by immunoSEQ multiplex PCR. The table lists around 40,000 clones, around 70% of them singletons. The sequenced sample was CD4+ T cells from PBMCs cultured without peptide, obtained after COVID-19 vaccination. Every receptor here comes from a human donor who received a COVID-19 vaccine.

This clone was detected only once. The chain is built from TRBV7-2 and TRBJ2-1, with D perhaps matching TRBD2 (7 bases). The germline V gene encodes CDR1 SGHTA and CDR2 FQGNSA. This CDR3 contains 13 residues. The V end lost 0 bases, the J end lost 15 bases, and 15 bases lay between the germline ends. CDR3 loop: CASSLAEGGKTFF. Written as DNA, the CDR3 is TGTGCCAGCAGCTTAGCAGAGGGGGGGAAAACGTTCTTC.

V gene TRBV7-9 combines with J gene TRBJ1-3; D gene unclear. Germline values: CDR1 SEHNR, CDR2 FQNEAQ (reference sequence). Trimming stripped 1 base from V and 4 bases from J, with 8 bases between. The CDR3 runs to 14 residues. The CDR3 region has the DNA TGTGCCAGCAGCTTAGAAGCAGCAGGAAACACCATATATTTT. Protein sequence: CASSLEAAGNTIYF.

A few counts support this clone. The CDR3 DNA sequence: TGTGCCAGCAGCCGTAGAGGTCTGTACAATGAGCAGTTCTTC. Amino acids: CASSRRGLYNEQFF. The V call is TRBV3-1 (or the pseudogene TRBV3-2), the J call TRBJ2-1, with D uncertain. The CDR3 runs to 14 residues. Germline V gives CDR1 LGHDT, CDR2 YNNKEL (reference sequence). The V and J ends lost 4 bases and 4 bases respectively, with 11 bases between them.

This clone showed up just a few times. The chain uses TRBV7-6 and TRBJ2-1; the D is unclear. The V gene's germline CDR1 is SGHVS and CDR2 FNYEAQ. The CDR3 totals 12 residues. V was shortened by 1 base and J by 8 bases, with 6 bases between the two germline ends. CDR3 sequence reads: CASSLEIYEQFF. The CDR3 DNA follows: TGTGCCAGCAGCTTAGAGATTTATGAGCAGTTCTTC. Together with reference TRBV7-6 and TRBJ2-1, the CDR3 gives the full variable domain: GAGVSQSPRYKVTKRGQDVALRCDPISGHVSLYWYRQALGQGPEFLTYFNYEAQQDKSGLPNDRFSAERPEGSISTLTIQRTEQRDSAMYRCASSLEIYEQFFGPGTRLTVL.

This clone appeared a few times. The V call is TRBV5-6, the J call TRBJ2-2, with 8 bases aligning to TRBD1. Germline trimming cut 5 bases from V and 6 bases from J; bases unmatched to any gene: 12. The germline gives CDR1 SGHDT, CDR2 YYEEEE. The CDR3 is made up of 16 amino acids. In nucleotides, the CDR3 is TGTGCCAGCAGTAAAACTGGACAGGGAAAGCCCGGGGAGCTGTTTTTT. Amino acid sequence: CASSKTGQGKPGELFF.

The chain joins TRBV2 to TRBJ1-6; 11 nucleotides align to TRBD1. This CDR3 comprises 15 residues. J lost 10 bases, V lost 6 bases, and 8 bases had no gene match. CDR1 and CDR2 (germline): SNHLY, FYNNEI. As DNA, the CDR3 is TGTGCCAGCAGCGGACAGGGGGCTGGCAGGTCACCCCTCCACTTT. Its protein product is CASSGQGAGRSPLHF.

This clone was counted many times. The rearrangement uses TRBV5-1 and TRBJ1-1, with 7 bases fitting TRBD1. CDR1 is SGHRS, CDR2 YFSETQ, per germline. The CDR3 runs to 14 residues. J gave up 4 bases and V 4 bases, and 7 bases lay outside the gene matches. For the CDR3, the DNA is TGCGCCAGCAGCGGTCCCGGGACAGTCACTGAAGCTTTCTTT. Amino acids: CASSGPGTVTEAFF.

The chain carries TRBV6-5 and TRBJ2-3; D is undetermined. V was clipped by 6 bases and J by 1 base, with 11 bases between them. This CDR3 contains 14 residues. CDR1 MNHEY and CDR2 SVGAGI come from the germline V gene. The CDR3 coding sequence is TGTGCCAGCAGCTCGACGTCCCGCACAGATACGCAGTATTTT. This gives the protein CASSSTSRTDTQYF.